Each of the 9 T cell receptor beta chains below was sequenced from the same sample in a study of CXCR3-negative and CXCR3-positive naive CD8 T cells. These TCRs' antigens remain unknown. UMI-labeled TRB cDNA libraries were prepared by 5' RACE. After re-calling the 5' RACE reads, TCRdb lists one entry per CDR3 protein, DNA absent. The table for this sample gives about 110,000 distinct CDR3 sequences. Points from the study as a whole: Relative to CXCR3-negative naive cells, CXCR3-positive naive cells had more hydrophobic TRB CDR3s.

The specimen was naive CXCR3+ CD8+ T cells from blood. Subset denoted: CD45RO-CCR7+CD27+CD95- naive CD8+ T cells expressing CXCR3 (TNR3+). The receptor source for this set is a human donor in good health. Some clones in this sample may be carry-over from other donors' samples.

The chain carries TRBV6-7 and TRBJ2-1; TCRdb indicates TRBD1, and absent DNA this call remains unverified. Being an ORF, TRBV6-7 has a function that is uncertain. The length of the CDR3 is 16 residues. The CDR3 loop reads CASKDGGESSYNEQFF.

V usage is TRBV20-1 and J usage is TRBJ2-7; without DNA, the TCRdb call of TRBD2 cannot be checked. The CDR3 has 17 residues. The germline CDR1 and CDR2 sequences are DFQATT and SNEGSKA (reference sequence). The CDR3 here is CSARDPHDGTSLREQYF.

The chain combines TRBV7-9 with TRBJ2-7. The CDR3 is 13 residues long. CDR1 and CDR2 (germline): SEHNR, FQNEAQ (reference sequence). CDR3 residues: CASKSGDSYEQYF. The variable domain in full, completed from reference TRBV7-9 and TRBJ2-7, reads DTGVSQNPRHKITKRGQNVTFRCDPISEHNRLYWYRQTLGQGPEFLTYFQNEAQLEKSRLLSDRFSAERPKGSFSTLEIQRTEQGDSAMYLCASKSGDSYEQYFGPGTRLTVT.

This chain joins TRBV5-1 and TRBJ1-1. The CDR3 has 14 amino acids. Germline CDR1 reads SGHRS; CDR2 reads YFSETQ. The CDR3 protein is CASSQTPDNTEAFF.

This chain connects TRBV30 to TRBJ1-5. Germline V lookup: CDR1 GTSNPN, CDR2 SVGIG (reference sequence). The CDR3 spans 13 residues. The CDR3 sequence is CAWSTDINQPQHF.

This chain's CDR3 is CASSAQGQGFNEQFF. The chain is built from TRBV27 and TRBJ2-1; TCRdb lists TRBD1, though no DNA is available to test this call. The CDR3 loop spans 15 amino acids. CDR1 and CDR2 (germline): MNHEY, SMNVEV (reference sequence).

The V call is TRBV28, the J call TRBJ2-5; TCRdb designates TRBD1, a call that cannot be tested without DNA. Germline V gene lookup returns CDR1 MDHEN and CDR2 SYDVKM. This CDR3 region has 14 residues. The CDR3 here is CASSIRQIQETQYF.

J is TRBJ2-5 and V is TRBV28; TCRdb picks TRBD2, but there is no DNA to check that call. The CDR3 runs to 13 residues. Per germline, CDR1 MDHEN and CDR2 SYDVKM. Here the CDR3 reads CASSPARDETQYF. Variable domain in full (rest from reference TRBV28 and TRBJ2-5): DVKVTQSSRYLVKRTGEKVFLECVQDMDHENMFWYRQDPGLGLRLIYFSYDVKMKEKGDIPEGYSVSREKKERFSLILESASTNQTSMYLCASSPARDETQYFGPGTRLLVL.

The chain recombines TRBV5-5 with TRBJ1-5. The CDR3 length is 14 residues. Germline CDR1 SGHKS, CDR2 YYEKEE (reference sequence). The CDR3 region is CASSLRTSNQPQHF.